The T cell receptor beta chain under discussion was sequenced for a study of blood T cell repertoires in COVID-19. Study information: Samples representing acute and convalescent COVID-19 were sourced from the United States, Italy and Spain. T cells, B-cell-depleted T cells, or PBMCs provided the cDNA or gDNA that served as material.

Per the original data handling: Amplification with reference gene primers provided the estimates of nucleated cell counts. The repertoire was sequenced with immunoSEQ multiplex PCR; TCRdb's copy has only in-frame clones and lacks some. Clone size and the V and J calls come from that table; the DNA yielded D and trimming. The table has approximately 190,000 clones, 84% seen once; the top ten hold 14%. Germline-derived CDR1 and CDR2 are SGHNT and YYREEE (reference sequence). The CDR3 spans 14 residues. The V segment lost 2 bases and the J segment 6 bases; nucleotides outside the gene matches: 3. Comment on this clone: Other nucleotide sequences in the sample specify the same CDR3.

The TCR originated in a man aged 30-40 years with active or convalescent COVID-19. Sequencing input: peripheral blood. The chain couples TRBV5-4 to TRBJ1-5; 9 positions match TRBD1. The CDR3 loop is CASSLQGAGQPQHF. The CDR3, as DNA: TGTGCCAGCAGCTTACAGGGGGCTGGTCAGCCCCAGCATTTT.